This TCR beta chain was documented in a study of vaccination and CD4 T cells after COVID-19. The CDR3 runs to 14 residues. The germline V gene has CDR1 LNHNV and CDR2 YYDKDF (reference sequence). The ends were cut back, 0 bases at V and 3 bases at J, with 7 bases in the middle. Sequenced with the Oncomine TCR Beta short-read assay was DNA taken from cultured CD4+ T cells. Genomic DNA was drawn out of CD4+ T cells grown in culture. TCRdb fed the PCR reads into MiXCR, producing one record per CDR3 protein. Altogether 9,000 to 10,000 distinct CDR3 sequences are present, 28% being singletons, with the ten largest covering 20% to 25%. Regarding treatment: 10-day PBMC culture with coronavirus spike peptide pools or control peptides (ViraFEST assay). CD4+ T cells of the unexposed donor were collected before the COVID-19 pandemic (2011-2018). A remark on this clonotype: Its antigen remains unidentified.

The rearrangement joins TRBV15 to TRBJ2-3; no definite D call. The specimen sequenced was CD4+ T cells from blood, cultured in vitro. The sequence derives from a human donor in good health. In DNA, the CDR3 is TGTGCCACCAGCAGAGATCGCCTTACAGATACGCAGTATTTT. It yields the protein CATSRDRLTDTQYF.